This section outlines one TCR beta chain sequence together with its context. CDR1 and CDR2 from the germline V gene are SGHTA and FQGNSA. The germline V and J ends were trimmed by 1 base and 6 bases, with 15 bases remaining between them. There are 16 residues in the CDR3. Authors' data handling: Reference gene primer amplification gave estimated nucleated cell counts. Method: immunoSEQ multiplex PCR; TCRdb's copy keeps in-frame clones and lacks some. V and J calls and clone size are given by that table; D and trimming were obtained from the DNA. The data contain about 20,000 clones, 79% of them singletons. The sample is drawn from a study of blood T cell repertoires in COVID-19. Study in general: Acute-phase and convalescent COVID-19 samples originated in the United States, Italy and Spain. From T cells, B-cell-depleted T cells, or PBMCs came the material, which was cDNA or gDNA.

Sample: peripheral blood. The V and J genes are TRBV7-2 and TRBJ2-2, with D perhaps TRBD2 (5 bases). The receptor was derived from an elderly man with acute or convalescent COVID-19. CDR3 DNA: TGTGCCAGCAGCTTAGGTATTAGATCGGAGGCCGGGGAGCTGTTTTTT. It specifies CASSLGIRSEAGELFF.